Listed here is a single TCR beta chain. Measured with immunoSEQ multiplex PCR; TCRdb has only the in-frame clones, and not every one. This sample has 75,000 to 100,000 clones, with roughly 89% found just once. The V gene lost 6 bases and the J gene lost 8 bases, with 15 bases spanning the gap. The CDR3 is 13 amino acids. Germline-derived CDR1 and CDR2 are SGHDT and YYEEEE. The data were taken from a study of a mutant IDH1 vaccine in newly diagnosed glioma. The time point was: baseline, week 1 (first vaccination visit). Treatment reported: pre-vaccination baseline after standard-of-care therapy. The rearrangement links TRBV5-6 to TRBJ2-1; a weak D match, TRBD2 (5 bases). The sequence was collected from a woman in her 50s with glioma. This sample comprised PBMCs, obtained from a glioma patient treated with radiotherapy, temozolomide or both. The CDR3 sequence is CASTRANWDEQFF. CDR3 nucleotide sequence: TGTGCCAGCACGAGGGCGAATTGGGATGAGCAGTTCTTC.